These 23 T cell receptor beta chains originate from one sample sequenced in a study of T cell responses to AZD1222 COVID-19 vaccine. Here immunoSEQ multiplex PCR was the method, and the copy in TCRdb shows in-frame clones only, minus some. The profile shows about 110,000 clones, 94% of them singletons. The specimen comprised peripheral blood, sampled 28 days after the second AZD1222 dose. These receptors all stem from an adult who received the AZD1222 COVID-19 vaccine.

The V and J genes are TRBV6-5 and TRBJ2-3; 8 bases match TRBD2. The junction had 7 bases not matched to a gene; V was cut back by 6 bases and J by 2 bases. The CDR3 consists of 15 residues. Germline V lookup: CDR1 MNHEY, CDR2 SVGAGI. CDR3 protein: CASRGRTSPTDTQYF. In DNA, the CDR3 is TGTGCCAGCAGGGGAAGGACTAGCCCCACAGATACGCAGTATTTT.

The rearrangement links TRBV9 to TRBJ2-7; D might be TRBD1 (6 bases). This CDR3 contains 14 residues. The germline V gene encodes CDR1 SGDLS and CDR2 YYNGEE. Trimming cost V 3 bases and J 5 bases, with 15 bases left between them. The CDR3 reads CASSDHSGVHEQYF. The CDR3 DNA sequence: TGTGCCAGCAGCGACCATTCAGGGGTTCACGAGCAGTACTTC.

V usage is TRBV10-1 and J usage is TRBJ2-4, with unresolved D. V shed 2 bases and J shed 1 base, with 9 bases lying between them. The germline V gene encodes CDR1 WNHNN and CDR2 SYGVQD (reference sequence). The length of the CDR3 is 15 residues. CDR3 bases: TGCGCCAGCAGTGAGCGGCAAATGGCCAAAAACATTCAGTACTTC. This gives the protein CASSERQMAKNIQYF.

The chain joins TRBV2 to TRBJ2-7; 13 nucleotides line up with TRBD2. The germline V gene encodes CDR1 SNHLY and CDR2 FYNNEI. This CDR3 has 14 residues. V shed 7 bases and J 4 bases; nucleotides not matched to a gene: 4. The CDR3, as DNA: TGTGCCAGCATTGGACTAGCGGGGGCGTACGAGCAGTACTTC. Amino acid sequence: CASIGLAGAYEQYF.

J is TRBJ2-3 and V is TRBV11-3, with D possibly called TRBD1 or TRBD2 (6 bases each). Germline CDR1 and CDR2: SGHNT and YENEEA. V lost 4 bases and J lost 5, with 19 bases in between. CDR3 size: 16 residues. The CDR3 DNA follows: TGTGCCAGCAGCTCCGGCGGGGCAGGGGATCAAGATACGCAGTATTTT. It is translated as CASSSGGAGDQDTQYF. The entire variable domain, with the rest obtained from reference TRBV11-3 and TRBJ2-3, is as follows: EAGVVQSPRYKIIEKKQPVAFWCNPISGHNTLYWYLQNLGQGPELLIRYENEEAVDDSQLPKDRFSAERLKGVDSTLKIQPAELGDSAVYLCASSSGGAGDQDTQYFGPGTRLTVL.

V is TRBV5-1 and J is TRBJ2-2, with 8 bases lining up with TRBD2. This CDR3 contains 16 residues. V trimming: 5 bases; J trimming: 0 bases; junction bases outside the gene matches: 6. CDR1 SGHRS and CDR2 YFSETQ come from the germline V gene. This chain's CDR3 is CASSFLAGSNTGELFF. The CDR3 DNA reads as TGCGCCAGCAGTTTCCTAGCGGGTTCGAACACCGGGGAGCTGTTTTTT.

This clone has only a few counts. The chain uses TRBV9 and TRBJ1-3; D not resolved. The CDR3 contains 16 residues. V was cut by 0 bases and J by 0 bases, with 10 bases left in between. CDR1 and CDR2 from the germline V gene are SGDLS and YYNGEE. The CDR3 here is CASSVGGRNSGNTIYF. The CDR3 coding sequence is TGTGCCAGCAGCGTAGGCGGACGGAACTCTGGAAACACCATATATTTT.

The CDR3 loop reads CASRGSVSDEAFF. Here the CDR3 DNA reads TGTGCCAGCCGCGGGAGTGTTTCCGATGAAGCTTTCTTT. This chain uses TRBV9 with TRBJ1-1; unclear D gene. Trimming removed 7 bases at V and 7 bases at J, with 17 bases between. Germline CDR1 reads SGDLS; CDR2 reads YYNGEE. CDR3 size: 13 residues.

The V and J genes are TRBV6-5 and TRBJ1-1, with TRBD1 identical over 7 bases. Germline CDR1 is MNHEY and CDR2 is SVGAGI. The CDR3 loop spans 13 amino acids. V gave up 6 bases and J gave up 1 base; unmatched junction bases: 2. The CDR3 is CASRGTANTEAFF. The DNA of the CDR3 is TGTGCCAGCAGAGGGACAGCGAACACTGAAGCTTTCTTT.

The chain recombines TRBV7-9 with TRBJ1-1; D might be TRBD1 (5 bases). Deletions cut 4 bases from V and 0 bases from J, with 12 bases between. In germline, CDR1 is SEHNR, CDR2 FQNEAQ (reference sequence). The CDR3 totals 15 residues. The CDR3 loop is CASSSTGAVNTEAFF. The CDR3, as DNA: TGTGCCAGCAGCTCTACTGGGGCGGTGAACACTGAAGCTTTCTTT.

The CDR3 DNA sequence: TGTGCCAGCAGCCAAGAGACTAGCGGGAGCTACGAGCAGTACTTC. This codes for CASSQETSGSYEQYF. The chain recombines TRBV3-1 (or the pseudogene TRBV3-2) with TRBJ2-7, with 12 positions matching TRBD2. V shed 0 bases and J 3 bases; nucleotides not matched to a gene: 0. CDR1 is LGHDT and CDR2 is YNNKEL in the germline V gene (reference sequence). The CDR3 extends over 15 amino acids.

This chain joins TRBV18 and TRBJ1-2; D gene uncertain. The length of the CDR3 is 14 residues. The germline CDR1 and CDR2 sequences are KGHSH and LQKENI. V lost 1 base, J lost 2 bases, and 8 bases lay in between. CDR3 in DNA: TGTGCCAGCTCACCACAAGCTGACAACTATGGCTACACCTTC. Translating it yields CASSPQADNYGYTF.

V usage is TRBV19 and J usage is TRBJ2-5; D gene uncertain. Germline CDR1 is LNHDA and CDR2 is SQIVND (reference sequence). Trimming took off 5 bases at V and 1 base at J, with 8 bases between the two ends. The CDR3 length is 13 residues. CDR3 sequence: CASSSDFQETQYF. The DNA for the CDR3 is TGTGCCAGTAGTTCTGATTTCCAAGAGACCCAGTACTTC.

The V gene is TRBV3-1 (or the pseudogene TRBV3-2), the J gene TRBJ1-6; no definite D call. This CDR3 region has 16 residues. Germline CDR1 and CDR2: LGHDT and YNNKEL (reference sequence). V was shortened by 3 bases and J by 1 base, with 10 bases between the two germline ends. CDR3 bases: TGTGCCAGCAGCCACGGCGACGGGTCCTATAATTCACCCCTCCACTTT. It codes for CASSHGDGSYNSPLHF.

This chain uses TRBV5-1 with TRBJ2-3, with unresolved D. V lost 1 base, J lost 6 bases, and 3 bases lay in between. Germline CDR1 and CDR2: SGHRS and YFSETQ. This CDR3 is built from 11 residues. The CDR3 coding sequence is TGCGCCAGCAGCTTGTCCGATACGCAGTATTTT. It codes for CASSLSDTQYF.

This chain links TRBV19 with TRBJ2-1, with TRBD1 as a possible D gene (6 bases). Germline CDR1 LNHDA, CDR2 SQIVND (reference sequence). The V end lost 7 bases, the J end lost 0 bases, and 19 bases lay between the germline ends. The CDR3 consists of 17 residues. The CDR3 bases are TGTGCCAGTAATCACCTGGGGGCGGATAGCTCCTACAATGAGCAGTTCTTC. Its translation is CASNHLGADSSYNEQFF.

On this clone itself: In the same sample, other DNA sequences code for this CDR3. V usage is TRBV11-3 and J usage is TRBJ2-7, with 8 positions matching TRBD1. This CDR3 region has 15 residues. V gave up 5 bases and J gave up 0 bases; unmatched junction bases: 6. Germline CDR1 is SGHNT and CDR2 is YENEEA. The CDR3 loop is CASSPGQGSSYEQYF. The DNA for the CDR3 is TGTGCCAGCAGCCCCGGACAGGGAAGCTCCTACGAGCAGTACTTC.

The chain couples TRBV11-2 to TRBJ2-2; TRBD2 matches at 13 bases. CDR1 is SGHAT, CDR2 FQNNGV, per germline. After removal of 5 bases from V and 7 bases from J, the junction contained 4 bases not matched to a gene. The CDR3 extends over 15 amino acids. CDR3 residues: CASSRRTSGGGELFF. Here the CDR3 DNA reads TGTGCCAGCAGCCGAAGGACTAGCGGGGGCGGGGAGCTGTTTTTT.

The chain has TRBV6-5 and TRBJ1-1, with TRBD1 matching 7 bases. V shed 0 bases, J shed 7 bases, and the junction held 11 bases outside the gene matches. CDR3 length: 16 residues. CDR1 and CDR2 (germline): MNHEY, SVGAGI. CDR3 loop: CASSYSRQTGTREAFF. The CDR3 nucleotides read TGTGCCAGCAGTTACTCCCGACAGACAGGGACGCGTGAAGCTTTCTTT.

The CDR3 region is CASSWGPFGVGNTEAFF. The CDR3 nucleotides are TGTGCCAGCAGTTGGGGACCCTTCGGGGTAGGGAACACTGAAGCTTTCTTT. V and J are TRBV27 and TRBJ1-1; maybe TRBD1 (5 bases). This CDR3 has 17 residues. The V end was cut by 4 bases, the J end by 1 base, with 19 bases between. In germline, CDR1 is MNHEY, CDR2 SMNVEV (reference sequence).

Here the CDR3 reads CASRASDGQVSYEQYF. DNA of the CDR3: TGCGCCAGTCGGGCGTCGGACGGCCAAGTATCCTACGAGCAGTACTTC. The chain uses TRBV10-2 and TRBJ2-7, with D uncertain. Between the trimmed V and J ends, which lost 9 bases and 1 base, there was a span of 22 bases. Germline loops: CDR1 WSHSY, CDR2 SAAADI. The CDR3 extends over 16 amino acids.

The chain uses TRBV6-5 and TRBJ1-1, with D uncertain. V was trimmed by 6 bases and J by 1 base, leaving 12 bases between them. CDR3 length equals 14 residues. The V gene's germline CDR1 is MNHEY and CDR2 SVGAGI. CDR3 sequence reads: CASRRFKENTEAFF. The CDR3 coding sequence is TGTGCCAGCAGACGTTTTAAGGAGAACACTGAAGCTTTCTTT.

The chain carries TRBV18 and TRBJ1-2; D gene uncertain. Germline lookup yields CDR1 KGHSH and CDR2 LQKENI. The CDR3 is 15 amino acids. Trimming shortened V by 3 bases and J by 7 bases, and 18 bases separated the two germline ends. The CDR3 loop reads CASSPQQGNSFGYTF. The CDR3 DNA reads as TGTGCCAGCTCACCGCAACAAGGGAATAGCTTTGGCTACACCTTC.